A single sample gave rise to the 20 T cell receptor beta chains below, sequenced in a study of CXCR3-negative and CXCR3-positive naive CD8 T cells. The study made its TRB cDNA libraries by 5' RACE, adding UMI labels. TCRdb reprocessed the 5' RACE reads and keeps a single row for each CDR3 protein, giving no DNA. Seen in this sample are fewer than 95,000 distinct CDR3 sequences; the ten most common clones hold around 1.7%. Source material: naive CXCR3- CD8+ T cells from blood. Subset of the sample: CD45RO-CCR7+CD27+CD95- naive CD8+ T cells lacking CXCR3 (TNR3-). All receptors come from a human donor in good health. Some clones in this sample may be carry-over from other donors' samples.

The chain has TRBV3-1 and TRBJ2-1; with no DNA, the TCRdb D assignment of TRBD2 cannot be verified. This CDR3 is 16 amino acids long. Germline CDR1 is LGHDT and CDR2 is YNNKEL (reference sequence). The CDR3 loop reads CASSQDPRLAGVPGFF.

The chain has TRBV29-1 and TRBJ2-3; the D gene TCRdb calls, TRBD1, cannot be checked with no DNA. The germline V gene has CDR1 SQVTM and CDR2 ANQGSEA. The CDR3 has 18 residues. CDR3 region: CSVVPYRADSRSTDTQYF.

The chain joins TRBV5-5 to TRBJ2-2; the D call of TRBD1 rests on TCRdb alone, since no DNA is present to check it. The CDR3 spans 16 residues. Germline CDR1 SGHKS, CDR2 YYEKEE (reference sequence). This chain's CDR3 is CASSLGGGAPTGELFF.

The CDR3 sequence: CSASSPGLAGLNSYEQYF. The genes are TRBV20-1 and TRBJ2-7; TCRdb's D call of TRBD2 is untestable without DNA. There are 18 residues in the CDR3. Per the germline V gene, CDR1 is DFQATT and CDR2 is SNEGSKA (reference sequence).

V and J are TRBV20-1 and TRBJ2-7; TCRdb reports TRBD1, a call that lacks DNA to check it against. CDR1 DFQATT and CDR2 SNEGSKA come from the germline V gene (reference sequence). The CDR3 spans 12 residues. The CDR3 sequence: CSALGTNYEQYF.

V is TRBV29-1 and J is TRBJ2-7; with no DNA, the TCRdb D assignment of TRBD2 cannot be verified. Germline V gives CDR1 SQVTM, CDR2 ANQGSEA. The CDR3 length is 15 residues. The CDR3 is CSVAGSLAFYDEQYF.

V usage is TRBV28 and J usage is TRBJ2-2; TCRdb's D gene call, TRBD1, goes unchecked for lack of DNA. Germline loops: CDR1 MDHEN, CDR2 SYDVKM. CDR3 length: 14 amino acids. The CDR3 here is CASIDRGLAGELFF.

V gene TRBV27 combines with J gene TRBJ1-4. Germline CDR1 MNHEY, CDR2 SMNVEV (reference sequence). This CDR3 has 15 residues. CDR3: CASSLWGGGSEKLFF.

The V call is TRBV20-1, the J call TRBJ2-5; TCRdb gives TRBD1 as the D gene, but with no DNA this cannot be confirmed. CDR1 and CDR2 (germline): DFQATT, SNEGSKA (reference sequence). The CDR3 has 16 amino acids. The CDR3 is CSASPRDPYIQETQYF.

This chain uses TRBV7-6 with TRBJ2-7; the D gene TCRdb calls, TRBD2, cannot be checked with no DNA. Germline assignment: CDR1 SGHVS and CDR2 FNYEAQ. This CDR3 comprises 15 residues. The CDR3 here is CASSSMGLGLYEQYF.

The rearrangement joins TRBV4-2 to TRBJ1-2. Germline CDR1 LGHNA, CDR2 YNFKEQ. This CDR3 has 14 amino acids. CDR3 region: CASSQDLTVYGYTF.

The chain carries TRBV7-2 and TRBJ2-5; TCRdb lists TRBD1, though no DNA is available to test this call. Germline CDR1 SGHTA, CDR2 FQGNSA. There are 15 residues in the CDR3. CDR3: CASSLAAAGEETQYF.

V is TRBV28 and J is TRBJ1-5. The CDR3 is made up of 13 amino acids. Germline CDR1 is MDHEN and CDR2 is SYDVKM. The CDR3: CASSLPANQPQHF.

The chain employs TRBV6-6 and TRBJ2-7; lacking DNA, the TRBD1 call made by TCRdb goes unchecked. This CDR3 spans 13 amino acids. The germline V gene has CDR1 MNHNY and CDR2 SVGAGI (reference sequence). CDR3 loop: CASSPGRLNEQYF.

The chain carries TRBV6-2 or TRBV6-3 and TRBJ2-2; the D call of TRBD1 rests on TCRdb alone, since no DNA is present to check it. The CDR3 covers 16 residues. Germline CDR1 reads MNHEY; CDR2 reads SVGEGT. This CDR3 is CASSETGTLGTGELFF.

The chain uses TRBV7-9 and TRBJ1-2. The CDR3 is 12 residues long. CDR1 and CDR2 (germline): SEHNR, FQNEAQ (reference sequence). The chain's CDR3 is CASSDDGYGYTF.

The V and J genes are TRBV5-6 and TRBJ2-7; TCRdb's D gene call, TRBD1, goes unchecked for lack of DNA. The CDR3 loop spans 14 amino acids. Germline V gene sequence: CDR1 SGHDT, CDR2 YYEEEE. CDR3 loop: CASSLVVRATQQYF.

The gene calls are TRBV29-1 and TRBJ2-7; TCRdb selects TRBD1, and the lack of DNA leaves this call unchecked. The CDR3 extends over 13 amino acids. Germline-derived CDR1 and CDR2 are SQVTM and ANQGSEA. The CDR3 here is CSVGLQGVGEQYF.

The gene calls are TRBV21-1 and TRBJ1-2. TRBV21-1 is labeled a pseudogene. This CDR3 comprises 12 residues. CDR3 loop: CAGTAANYGYTF.

The gene calls are TRBV20-1 and TRBJ2-2; TCRdb names TRBD1, which stays unverified in the absence of DNA. This CDR3 has 15 residues. The germline gives CDR1 DFQATT, CDR2 SNEGSKA (reference sequence). The CDR3 loop reads CSARDRGTDTGELFF.